This is a list of T cell receptor beta chains from one sample in a study of spatial heterogeneity in lung cancer. TCRdb re-called the 5' RACE reads through MiXCR, storing one row per CDR3 protein. In the table there are 77,000 or so distinct CDR3 sequences, approximately 20% of which are singletons. Specimen: PBMCs, collected at surgery. Source of these receptors: a male donor with early-stage non-small cell lung cancer. The CDR3 runs from the conserved cysteine through the conserved F or W. A D gene is named only where the DNA matches it firmly. Clone size appears in some rows only: once, few, many, or a class for an expanded clone.

TRBJ2-1 | TRBV7-2 | few | TRBD2 | CASSRDSGSTNEQFF | TGTGCCAGCAGCCGCGACAGCGGGAGTACGAATGAGCAGTTCTTC
TRBJ2-7 | TRBV27 | . | . | CASSLSVRPRSYEQYF | TGTGCCAGCAGTTTATCTGTCCGGCCCCGGTCCTACGAGCAGTACTTC
TRBJ2-1 | TRBV28 | few | . | CASGAAGLGLNEQFF | TGTGCCAGCGGCGCAGCGGGTCTCGGTTTAAATGAGCAGTTCTTC
TRBJ2-6 | TRBV6-1 | . | TRBD1 | CASSRTGSGANVLTF | TGTGCCAGCAGCCGGACAGGGTCTGGGGCCAACGTCCTGACTTTC
TRBJ2-7 | TRBV20-1 | once | . | CSAALTPAYEQYF | TGCAGTGCTGCCTTAACGCCCGCCTACGAGCAGTACTTC
TRBJ2-3 | TRBV29-1 | . | . | CSVGLTDTQYF | TGCAGCGTTGGGTTAACAGATACGCAGTATTTT
TRBJ1-1 | TRBV28 | many | . | CASSSLRDTEAFF | TGTGCCAGCAGTTCCCTCCGGGACACTGAAGCTTTCTTT
TRBJ1-1 | TRBV7-3 | few | . | CASSPMGGEAFF | TGTGCCAGCAGTCCGATGGGGGGTGAAGCTTTCTTT
TRBJ1-5 | TRBV4-3 | medium-sized | TRBD1 | CASSQQTGDQPQHF | TGCGCCAGCAGCCAGCAGACAGGGGACCAGCCCCAGCATTTT
TRBJ1-2 | TRBV4-2 | few | TRBD1 | CASSQDEGAEYYGYTF | TGTGCCAGCAGCCAAGATGAGGGGGCAGAATACTATGGCTACACCTTC
TRBJ2-2 | TRBV27 | . | . | CASSPYSRAGELFF | TGTGCCAGCAGTCCTTACTCCAGGGCCGGGGAGCTGTTTTTT
TRBJ1-6 | TRBV6-5 | few | . | CASSYRQPYNSPLHF | TGTGCCAGCAGTTACAGGCAGCCTTATAATTCACCCCTCCACTTT
TRBJ2-3 | TRBV4-1 | . | TRBD2 | CASSQASGVGDTQYF | TGCGCCAGCAGCCAAGCTAGCGGAGTAGGGGATACGCAGTATTTT
TRBJ1-3 | TRBV12-3/TRBV12-4 | few | . | CASSGGAPLSGNTIYF | TGTGCCAGCAGTGGGGGCGCCCCACTGTCTGGAAACACCATATATTTT
TRBJ2-6 | TRBV12-3/TRBV12-4 | few | . | CASSLRVRGPSGANVLTF | TGTGCCAGCAGTTTAAGGGTCAGGGGCCCATCTGGGGCCAACGTCCTGACTTTC
TRBJ1-6 | TRBV19 | few | TRBD1 | CASSQTGGDGSPLHF | TGTGCCAGTAGCCAGACAGGGGGCGATGGTTCACCCCTCCACTTT
TRBJ1-6 | TRBV12-3/TRBV12-4 | . | . | CASKQDTGSPLHF | TGTGCCAGCAAACAGGACACTGGGTCACCCCTCCACTTT
TRBJ2-3 | TRBV3-1 | many | . | CASSQDRNRDTQYF | TGTGCCAGCAGCCAAGATCGAAATCGTGATACGCAGTATTTT
TRBJ1-4 | TRBV10-2 | . | . | CASSESVGAANEKLFF | TGCGCCAGCAGTGAGTCGGTAGGGGCCGCTAATGAAAAACTGTTTTTT
TRBJ2-2 | TRBV7-6 | many | TRBD2 | CASEVAGAHGELFF | TGTGCCAGCGAAGTAGCGGGGGCCCACGGGGAGCTGTTTTTT
TRBJ2-5 | TRBV5-1 | . | . | CASSLEWGETQYF | TGCGCCAGCAGCTTGGAATGGGGAGAGACCCAGTACTTC
TRBJ1-2 | TRBV6-1 | . | . | CASSEAAGSHGYTF | TGTGCCAGCAGTGAAGCGGCAGGGTCTCATGGCTACACCTTC
TRBJ2-7 | TRBV20-1 | . | TRBD2 | CSAQESSGRSHLQYF | TGCAGTGCTCAGGAATCTAGCGGGAGATCACATTTGCAGTACTTC
TRBJ2-7 | TRBV4-2 | . | . | CASSLNPGVSSYEQYF | TGTGCCAGCAGCCTAAATCCGGGGGTTAGCTCCTACGAGCAGTACTTC
TRBJ2-5 | TRBV5-1 | . | . | CASSLNVGLPQETQYF | TGCGCCAGCAGCTTGAACGTGGGCCTACCCCAAGAGACCCAGTACTTC
TRBJ2-3 | TRBV28 | . | TRBD2 | CASSLPTSEVFF | TGTGCCAGCAGTTTACCCACTAGCGAAGTTTTTTTT
TRBJ2-7 | TRBV29-1 | many | . | CSAGVTGGYEQYF | TGCAGCGCCGGCGTGACGGGCGGCTACGAGCAGTACTTC
TRBJ2-3 | TRBV4-1 | . | . | CASSQDRGTSDTQYF | TGCGCCAGCAGCCAAGATCGAGGGACCTCGGATACGCAGTATTTT
TRBJ1-2 | TRBV20-1 | many | . | CSAREGIYGYTF | TGCAGTGCTAGAGAAGGGATCTATGGCTACACCTTC
TRBJ2-6 | TRBV2 | . | TRBD2 | CASKKGGSGANVLTF | TGTGCCAGCAAGAAGGGAGGGTCCGGGGCCAACGTCCTGACTTTC
TRBJ2-7 | TRBV7-2 | . | . | CASSLDWGNYEQYF | TGTGCCAGCAGCTTAGACTGGGGAAACTACGAGCAGTACTTC
TRBJ2-2 | TRBV29-1 | many | . | CSGGGLGRELFF | TGCAGCGGAGGAGGCCTAGGGAGGGAGCTGTTTTTT
TRBJ2-5 | TRBV13 | few | TRBD2 | CASSSWTSAQETQYF | TGTGCCAGCAGCTCGTGGACTAGCGCCCAAGAGACCCAGTACTTC
TRBJ2-3 | TRBV19 | few | TRBD2 | CASSIGISSGTSGRTSTDTQYF | TGTGCCAGTAGTATAGGGATCTCCTCCGGGACTAGCGGGAGGACTAGCACAGATACGCAGTATTTT
TRBJ2-5 | TRBV11-2 | few | TRBD1 | CASSLAPRGLQETQYF | TGTGCCAGCAGCTTAGCGCCCAGGGGGCTTCAAGAGACCCAGTACTTC
TRBJ1-1 | TRBV5-1 | . | TRBD1 | CASSLGTGGLLAFF | TGCGCCAGCAGCCTGGGGACAGGGGGCCTTTTGGCTTTCTTT
TRBJ1-4 | TRBV2 | . | . | CATLGIVTNEKLFF | TGTGCCACCCTGGGGATAGTGACTAATGAAAAACTGTTTTTT
TRBJ1-5 | TRBV20-1 | many | . | CSAMSRLLGNQPQHF | TGCAGTGCTATGTCTAGACTTTTGGGCAATCAGCCCCAGCATTTT
TRBJ2-3 | TRBV9 | . | TRBD2 | CASSVGESGRDLTDTQYF | TGTGCCAGCAGCGTAGGGGAGAGCGGGAGGGACCTCACAGATACGCAGTATTTT
TRBJ2-1 | TRBV29-1 | . | . | CSVDPRVYNEQFF | TGCAGCGTTGACCCCAGGGTCTACAATGAGCAGTTCTTC
TRBJ2-7 | TRBV9 | few | TRBD2 | CASTRGSGSNYEQYF | TGTGCCAGCACCCGGGGTAGCGGGAGTAACTACGAGCAGTACTTC
TRBJ1-1 | TRBV5-4 | many | TRBD1 | CASSPGDSWEEAFF | TGTGCCAGCAGCCCCGGGGACAGCTGGGAGGAAGCTTTCTTT
TRBJ1-5 | TRBV6-2/TRBV6-3 | few | . | CASSQLPGPYSNQPQHF | TGTGCCAGCAGCCAACTTCCGGGACCGTATAGCAATCAGCCCCAGCATTTT
TRBJ2-7 | TRBV14 | few | . | CASGPQYEQYF | TGTGCCAGCGGGCCCCAGTACGAGCAGTACTTC
TRBJ2-7 | TRBV28 | . | TRBD2 | CASSTQTSGSGYEQYF | TGTGCCAGCAGTACTCAGACTAGCGGGAGTGGTTACGAGCAGTACTTC
TRBJ1-2 | TRBV5-5 | few | . | CASSVAPGHGYGYTF | TGTGCCAGCAGTGTAGCCCCAGGACATGGCTATGGCTACACCTTC
TRBJ2-1 | TRBV10-1 | . | TRBD2 | CASSEAGGPYNEQFF | TGCGCCAGCAGCGAAGCGGGAGGGCCTTACAATGAGCAGTTCTTC
TRBJ1-1 | TRBV29-1 | . | . | CSAVGTGSRVPEAFF | TGCAGCGCCGTTGGGACCGGGTCGAGGGTTCCTGAAGCTTTCTTT
TRBJ2-4 | TRBV11-2 | many | . | CASSFLPPGSTKNIQYF | TGTGCCAGCAGCTTTTTACCCCCAGGCTCTACCAAAAACATTCAGTACTTC
TRBJ2-1 | TRBV6-2/TRBV6-3 | . | TRBD1 | CASSTNNRGTSEQFF | TGTGCCAGCAGCACCAACAACAGGGGTACAAGTGAGCAGTTCTTC
TRBJ1-4 | TRBV15 | . | . | CATSRDGTNDEKLFF | TGTGCCACCAGCAGAGATGGGACCAACGACGAAAAACTGTTTTTT
TRBJ1-5 | TRBV6-2/TRBV6-3 | . | TRBD1 | CASSRDRANQPQHF | TGTGCCAGCAGCCGGGACAGGGCCAATCAGCCCCAGCATTTT
TRBJ2-1 | TRBV28 | . | . | CASSLTGLGKAEQFF | TGTGCCAGCAGCCTGACGGGACTGGGGAAGGCTGAGCAGTTCTTC